This T cell receptor (beta chain) originates from a study of blood T cell repertoires in COVID-19. Study in general: Acute-phase and convalescent COVID-19 samples originated in the United States, Italy and Spain. T cells, B-cell-depleted T cells, or PBMCs supplied cDNA or gDNA.

Original methodology: Amplification of reference gene primers was used by the study to estimate nucleated cell counts. Using immunoSEQ multiplex PCR, the repertoire was profiled, and TCRdb retains in-frame clones only, with some absent. D and trimming come from the DNA, and the V and J calls and clone size come from that table. Found here are some 160,000 clones, less than 90% of them singletons; the top ten hold 3% to 4%. Germline V CDR1 and CDR2: LNHDA, SQIVND (reference sequence). The CDR3 loop spans 14 amino acids. V dropped 9 bases and J dropped 3; count of bases not matched to a gene: 2. This chain links TRBV19 with TRBJ2-2, with TRBD2 matching over 12 bases. The sequenced sample was peripheral blood. This receptor was obtained from a woman in her 70s with acute or convalescent COVID-19. CDR3 sequence (DNA): TGTGCCAGCCGACTAGCGGGAGACACCGGGGAGCTGTTTTTT. Its translation: CASRLAGDTGELFF.